The 24 T cell receptor beta chains presented below share a single source sample, sequenced in a study of OX40 agonist ivuxolimab in advanced cancers. Method: immunoSEQ multiplex PCR; TCRdb's copy keeps in-frame clones and lacks some. Of approximately 50,000 clones listed, roughly 84% are singletons. This material consisted of CD4+ or CD8+ T cells sorted from blood, taken in a trial of the OX40 agonist ivuxolimab. Receptor source: an adult with an advanced solid tumor such as melanoma, head and neck, liver or kidney cancer.

The chain couples TRBV6-1 to TRBJ1-4; 7 nucleotides match TRBD1. The CDR3 sequence is 15 residues long. Per germline, CDR1 MNHNS and CDR2 SASEGT. Trimming took 6 bases from V and 7 from J; bases not matched to a gene: 11. CDR3 bases: TGTGCCAGCAGAGAGACGACAGGGCTAGGTGAAAAACTGTTTTTT. This sequence encodes CASRETTGLGEKLFF.

The rearrangement joins TRBV19 to TRBJ1-5; D gene uncertain. Germline-derived CDR1 and CDR2 are LNHDA and SQIVND (reference sequence). The CDR3 loop spans 16 amino acids. V gave up 2 bases and J gave up 0 bases, with 11 bases separating them. CDR3 loop: CASSIPKGYSNQPQHF. The CDR3 coding sequence is TGTGCCAGTAGTATACCGAAGGGATATAGCAATCAGCCCCAGCATTTT.

This clone was seen at least ten times. V gene TRBV28 combines with J gene TRBJ2-7, with 9 bases fitting TRBD1. This CDR3 is 13 amino acids long. V trimming: 8 bases; J trimming: 2 bases; junction bases outside the gene matches: 4. From germline, CDR1 is MDHEN and CDR2 SYDVKM. The DNA of the CDR3 is TGTGCCAGCCGGACAGGGGCCACCTACGAGCAGTACTTC. Translated, it gives CASRTGATYEQYF.

The rearrangement links TRBV5-1 to TRBJ2-7; 10 bases agree with TRBD1. The CDR3 totals 14 residues. Germline CDR1 SGHRS, CDR2 YFSETQ. Germline trimming cut 3 bases from V and 6 bases from J; bases unmatched to any gene: 6. Here the CDR3 reads CASSSGTGVSEQYF. As DNA, the CDR3 is TGCGCCAGCAGCTCCGGGACAGGGGTCAGCGAGCAGTACTTC.

The genes are TRBV18 and TRBJ2-2, with unresolved D. V dropped 6 bases and J dropped 7 bases, with 9 bases sitting between them. The CDR3 covers 12 residues. The germline CDR1 and CDR2 sequences are KGHSH and LQKENI. CDR3 region: CASSKVGGELFF. The CDR3 region has the DNA TGTGCCAGCTCCAAAGTGGGCGGGGAGCTGTTTTTT.

The chain has TRBV7-9 and TRBJ1-3, with D hard to call. This CDR3 contains 14 residues. Germline CDR1 reads SEHNR; CDR2 reads FQNEAQ (reference sequence). V was trimmed by 8 bases and J by 2 bases, leaving 13 bases between them. The DNA of the CDR3 is TGTGCCAGCTGGCAGGCGCAAGCTGGAAACACCATATATTTT. Its translation is CASWQAQAGNTIYF.

This chain links TRBV7-9 with TRBJ2-2; no reliable D call. The CDR3 is 11 amino acids. V lost 8 bases, J lost 8 bases, and 9 bases lay in between. Germline loops: CDR1 SEHNR, CDR2 FQNEAQ (reference sequence). The CDR3 spells CASGKVGELFF. CDR3 bases: TGTGCCAGCGGAAAGGTGGGGGAGCTGTTTTTT.

The CDR3 DNA follows: TGTGCCAGCAGTGGACACCGAAACAATCAGCCCCAGCATTTT. Protein: CASSGHRNNQPQHF. The gene calls are TRBV6-5 and TRBJ1-5; a possible D gene is TRBD1 (5 bases). CDR1 is MNHEY and CDR2 is SVGAGI in the germline V gene. CDR3 size: 14 residues. V was pared by 5 bases and J by 3 bases, with 11 bases between.

J is TRBJ2-3 and V is TRBV11-2; TRBD2 agrees at 8 bases. The CDR3 is made up of 16 amino acids. After removal of 3 bases from V and 4 bases from J, the junction contained 9 bases not matched to a gene. Germline assignment: CDR1 SGHAT and CDR2 FQNNGV. CDR3 sequence: CASSFRAGAMADTQYF. The CDR3, as DNA: TGTGCCAGCAGCTTTAGAGCGGGAGCTATGGCAGATACGCAGTATTTT. Based on the CDR3 plus reference TRBV11-2 and TRBJ2-3, the full variable domain is EAGVAQSPRYKIIEKRQSVAFWCNPISGHATLYWYQQILGQGPKLLIQFQNNGVVDDSQLPKDRFSAERLKGVDSTLKIQPAKLEDSAVYLCASSFRAGAMADTQYFGPGTRLTVL.

The chain is built from TRBV4-1 and TRBJ2-1; 8 bases match TRBD2. Germline values: CDR1 MGHRA, CDR2 YSYEKL. The junction had 12 bases not matched to a gene; V was cut back by 1 base and J by 7 bases. There are 17 residues in the CDR3. For the CDR3, the DNA is TGCGCCAGCAGCCAAGGGACGTGGAGCGGGAGTGGGAATGAGCAGTTCTTC. This codes for CASSQGTWSGSGNEQFF.

CDR3 loop: CASSPRLAGVRGDEQFF. CDR3 DNA: TGTGCCAGCAGCCCTCGACTAGCGGGAGTCCGTGGGGATGAGCAGTTCTTC. The chain carries TRBV11-2 and TRBJ2-1, with 12 bases aligning to TRBD2. CDR1 is SGHAT, CDR2 FQNNGV, per germline. The length of the CDR3 is 17 residues. J lost 8 bases, V lost 5 bases, and 13 bases had no gene match.

The rearrangement links TRBV19 to TRBJ1-1; TRBD1 matches at 9 bases. Germline trimming cut 10 bases from V and 1 base from J; bases unmatched to any gene: 7. The CDR3 contains 14 residues. Per the germline V gene, CDR1 is LNHDA and CDR2 is SQIVND (reference sequence). The DNA of the CDR3 is TGTGCCACCAAGGGACAGGGCTCGAACACTGAAGCTTTCTTT. It yields the protein CATKGQGSNTEAFF.

The chain joins TRBV27 to TRBJ2-2, with D possibly matching TRBD1 (5 bases). There are 17 residues in the CDR3. V was clipped by 5 bases and J by 5 bases, with 21 bases between them. Looked up from germline, CDR1 is MNHEY and CDR2 is SMNVEV (reference sequence). CDR3 in amino acids: CASSRPTGSSSTGELFF. CDR3 nucleotide sequence: TGTGCCAGCAGTCGACCAACAGGCTCCTCATCGACCGGGGAGCTGTTTTTT.

The chain employs TRBV7-9 and TRBJ2-3; D uncertain. V lost 0 bases to trimming and J lost 4 bases, with 5 bases between them. The CDR3 length is 13 residues. The V gene's germline CDR1 is SEHNR and CDR2 FQNEAQ (reference sequence). The CDR3 loop reads CASSLAVADTQYF. The CDR3, as DNA: TGTGCCAGCAGCTTAGCGGTCGCAGATACGCAGTATTTT.

This clone was counted only a few times. The DNA for the CDR3 is TGCGCCAGCAGCTTTGACCGGGAGCAGTACTTC. It yields the protein CASSFDREQYF. The chain links TRBV5-1 to TRBJ2-7; D ambiguous. The CDR3 has 11 amino acids. With 2 bases removed from V and 7 bases from J, the gap between germline ends came to 7 bases. The germline V gene has CDR1 SGHRS and CDR2 YFSETQ.

The V call is TRBV5-4, the J call TRBJ2-1, with 7 bases fitting TRBD2. Germline CDR1 reads SGHNT; CDR2 reads YYREEE (reference sequence). The CDR3 runs to 14 residues. J was trimmed by 8 bases and V by 6 bases; bases with no gene match: 11. The CDR3 DNA reads as TGTGCCAGCACGGACCCGCGGGAGTCATATGAGCAGTTCTTC. Its protein is CASTDPRESYEQFF.

The rearrangement links TRBV2 to TRBJ2-7; tentatively, D is TRBD1 or TRBD2 (6 bases each). Germline V gene lookup returns CDR1 SNHLY and CDR2 FYNNEI. CDR3 length: 12 amino acids. The ends were cut back, 7 bases at V and 6 bases at J, with 13 bases in the middle. Here the CDR3 reads CASNREAGEQYF. The CDR3 coding sequence is TGTGCCAGCAACAGGGAGGCGGGCGAGCAGTACTTC.

This clone is a singleton in its sample. The chain recombines TRBV7-8 with TRBJ2-7; 7 bases map to TRBD1. The CDR3 covers 15 residues. With 0 bases clipped from V and 2 bases from J, the junction kept 4 bases outside the gene matches. Looked up from germline, CDR1 is SGHVS and CDR2 is FQNEAQ. The CDR3 is CASSLAGTETYEQYF. CDR3 bases: TGTGCCAGCAGCTTAGCCGGGACAGAAACCTACGAGCAGTACTTC.

The V call is TRBV11-2, the J call TRBJ2-1; TRBD1 might be the D (6 bases). There are 18 residues in the CDR3. Trimming shortened V by 5 bases and J by 0 bases, and 20 bases separated the two germline ends. In germline, CDR1 is SGHAT, CDR2 FQNNGV. CDR3 sequence reads: CASSPRRPGQSSYNEQFF. CDR3 DNA sequence: TGTGCCAGCAGCCCAAGGAGGCCAGGACAGAGCTCCTACAATGAGCAGTTCTTC.

V gene TRBV11-1 combines with J gene TRBJ2-7; the match to TRBD2 covers 8 bases. CDR3 length: 14 residues. The germline V gene encodes CDR1 SGHAT and CDR2 FQDESV (reference sequence). V lost 2 bases to trimming and J lost 3 bases; unmatched junction nucleotides: 3. The DNA of the CDR3 is TGTGCCAGCAGCTTAAGGCTAGCGGGCTACGAGCAGTACTTC. Translation gives CASSLRLAGYEQYF.

The rearrangement joins TRBV11-2 to TRBJ2-6; 8 positions match TRBD2. V was pared by 4 bases and J by 2 bases, with 10 bases of the junction left unmatched. The CDR3 is 18 amino acids. Germline V gene sequence: CDR1 SGHAT, CDR2 FQNNGV. CDR3 in DNA: TGTGCCAGCAGCTCCCCGGGGGGGTACCGAACTGGGGCCAACGTCCTGACTTTC. Its protein product is CASSSPGGYRTGANVLTF.

The genes are TRBV27 and TRBJ2-5; no definite D call. The germline V gene encodes CDR1 MNHEY and CDR2 SMNVEV (reference sequence). There are 15 residues in the CDR3. V shed 5 bases and J shed 3 bases, with 16 bases lying between them. The CDR3 protein is CASSGTGLRKETQYF. The CDR3 coding sequence is TGTGCCAGCAGTGGAACCGGGCTCCGTAAAGAGACCCAGTACTTC.

V gene TRBV6-1 combines with J gene TRBJ1-1; 9 bases map to TRBD1. CDR1 and CDR2 from the germline V gene are MNHNS and SASEGT. The CDR3 is 14 amino acids. Trimming cost V 5 bases and J 6 bases; bases outside gene matches: 7. This CDR3 reads CASSRDRVVSEAFF. The CDR3 nucleotides read TGTGCCAGCAGTAGGGACAGGGTGGTCTCTGAAGCTTTCTTT.

V and J are TRBV5-1 and TRBJ1-6; 7 nucleotides align to TRBD1. V shed 3 bases and J 6 bases; nucleotides not matched to a gene: 12. There are 17 residues in the CDR3. Looked up from germline, CDR1 is SGHRS and CDR2 is YFSETQ. Written as DNA, the CDR3 is TGCGCCAGCAGCTCGGGGACAACCGGACAGGCTAATTCACCCCTCCACTTT. Amino acids: CASSSGTTGQANSPLHF.